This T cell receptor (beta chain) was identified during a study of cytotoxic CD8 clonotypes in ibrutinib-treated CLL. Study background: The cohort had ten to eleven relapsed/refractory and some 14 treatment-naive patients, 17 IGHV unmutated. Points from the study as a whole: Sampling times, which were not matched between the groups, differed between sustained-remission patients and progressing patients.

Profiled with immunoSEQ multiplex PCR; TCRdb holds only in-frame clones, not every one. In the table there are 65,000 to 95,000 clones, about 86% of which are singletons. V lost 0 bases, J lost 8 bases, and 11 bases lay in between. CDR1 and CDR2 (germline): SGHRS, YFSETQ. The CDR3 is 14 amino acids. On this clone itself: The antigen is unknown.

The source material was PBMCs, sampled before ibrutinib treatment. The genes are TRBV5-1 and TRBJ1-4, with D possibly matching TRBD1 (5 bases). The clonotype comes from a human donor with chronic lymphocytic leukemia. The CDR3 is CASSLEGSGEKLFF. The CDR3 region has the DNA TGCGCCAGCAGCTTGGAGGGGTCTGGGGAAAAACTGTTTTTT.